This T cell receptor (beta chain) comes out of a study of cytomegalovirus exposure and HLA in healthy donors. Study as a whole: Early released data comprised approximately 85 million unique TCRs from HLA-typed donors.

There are 19 residues in the CDR3. V lost 1 base to trimming and J lost 7 bases; unmatched junction nucleotides: 18. Germline V gene data show CDR1 as SGHKS and CDR2 as YYEKEE (reference sequence). The study ran its PCR with 60 Vbeta and 13 Jbeta primers. Produced via immunoSEQ multiplex PCR; TCRdb's table is partial and in-frame only. The table shows around 90,000 clones, with roughly 80% occurring only once. The sequenced material came from PBMCs. The chain combines TRBV5-5 with TRBJ1-2; TRBD1 aligns across 11 bases. The clonotype was recovered from a man aged 25-45 years in good health and CMV-seronegative. The CDR3 loop is CASSLLAGRGPGTGGGYTF. CDR3 sequence (DNA): TGTGCCAGCAGCTTGTTAGCCGGCCGGGGTCCTGGGACAGGGGGTGGCTACACCTTC.